The entry below describes one T cell receptor (beta chain). Its target is unknown. This clone may be a read error of a much larger clone one base away. Priming with a constant-region primer yielded TCR beta cDNA from about 500 ng total RNA. Slightly modified ARM-PCR, run as three nested multiplex PCR rounds, produced the TCR beta libraries. PCR rounds one and two used TRBV1-TRBV30 forward primers with a C-beta reverse primer for about 9 cycles each. TCRdb reprocessed the multiplex PCR reads with MiXCR, giving one entry per CDR3 protein. The data hold almost 200,000 distinct CDR3 sequences, with approximately 65% observed a single time. The sample belongs to a study of tumor-infiltrating lymphocytes in primary liver carcinoma. Study-level results: Bulk, unsorted sampling meant CD4+ and CD8+ repertoires went uncompared.

Unsorted whole blood supplied the blood RNA, and germline DNA was isolated too. The CDR3 is made up of 15 amino acids. V was pared by 6 bases and J by 9 bases, with 11 bases of the junction left unmatched. This clonotype was obtained from a woman aged 55-69 years with primary liver carcinoma and hepatitis B virus infection. Sequenced input: peripheral blood. This rearrangement joins TRBV12-3 or TRBV12-4 to TRBJ1-5; 10 nucleotides match TRBD1. This chain's CDR3 is CASSPGQGVAVPQHF. CDR3 nucleotide sequence: TGTGCCAGCAGCCCAGGACAGGGGGTGGCCGTGCCCCAGCATTTT.